The 10 T cell receptor beta chains below all came from one sample that was sequenced in a study of cytomegalovirus exposure and HLA in healthy donors. Data came from immunoSEQ multiplex PCR; TCRdb stores just in-frame clones and leaves some out. The sample lists around 180,000 clones; roughly 86% were seen once. The sequenced sample was PBMCs. All receptors come from a woman aged 18-29 years in good health and CMV-seronegative.

The chain combines TRBV29-1 with TRBJ2-3; the D is unclear. In germline, CDR1 is SQVTM, CDR2 ANQGSEA. V gave up 3 bases and J gave up 7 bases, with 11 bases separating them. The CDR3 is 12 residues long. The CDR3 DNA sequence: TGCAGCGTTGAGGCAGATGATTATACGCAGTATTTT. Translation: CSVEADDYTQYF.

V and J are TRBV2 and TRBJ1-1; maybe TRBD1 (5 bases). With 1 base removed from V and 9 bases from J, the gap between germline ends came to 12 bases. CDR3 length equals 13 residues. Germline V gives CDR1 SNHLY, CDR2 FYNNEI. CDR3 protein: CASSEVGGLKAFF. The CDR3 DNA sequence: TGTGCCAGCAGTGAAGTCGGGGGACTGAAAGCTTTCTTT.

The gene calls are TRBV6-5 and TRBJ1-2; D unclear. This CDR3 contains 13 residues. V was trimmed by 0 bases and J by 8 bases, leaving 10 bases between them. CDR1 is MNHEY, CDR2 SVGAGI, per germline. Written as DNA, the CDR3 is TGTGCCAGCAGTTACTCGCAGGTTCGCGGCTACACCTTC. Translating gives CASSYSQVRGYTF.

This chain uses TRBV2 with TRBJ1-1; D gene uncertain. Trimming removed 5 bases from V and 0 bases from J, with 7 bases in between. Germline assignment: CDR1 SNHLY and CDR2 FYNNEI. The CDR3 runs to 13 residues. CDR3 amino acids: CASSQNVNTEAFF. The CDR3 nucleotides are TGTGCCAGCAGTCAAAATGTGAACACTGAAGCTTTCTTT.

The V call is TRBV28, the J call TRBJ2-7; 16 positions match TRBD2. J gave up 4 bases and V 10 bases, and 19 bases lay outside the gene matches. There are 19 residues in the CDR3. Germline V lookup: CDR1 MDHEN, CDR2 SYDVKM. For the CDR3, the DNA is TGTGCCACCCTTCCCCTAGCAGGGACTAGCGGGAGGGCCGGGTACGAGCAGTACTTC. Translated: CATLPLAGTSGRAGYEQYF.

The chain joins TRBV2 to TRBJ2-1, with D unresolved. The CDR3 totals 14 residues. Germline V gives CDR1 SNHLY, CDR2 FYNNEI. V was shortened by 5 bases and J by 5 bases, with 13 bases between the two germline ends. The CDR3 DNA sequence: TGTGCCAGCAGTCTCCTCGGCGGTCACAATGAGCAGTTCTTC. It is translated as CASSLLGGHNEQFF.

In its sample, this clone was seen once. The CDR3 nucleotides read TGCGCCAGCAGCCCCAGCGGGGGGTCCCAAGAGACCCAGTACTTC. Translating gives CASSPSGGSQETQYF. The chain couples TRBV5-1 to TRBJ2-5; TRBD2 agrees at 9 bases. Germline CDR1 reads SGHRS; CDR2 reads YFSETQ. Germline trimming cut 4 bases from V and 1 base from J; bases unmatched to any gene: 5. The CDR3 length is 15 residues.

This chain uses TRBV23-1 with TRBJ2-7; D uncertain. TRBV23-1 is recorded as an ORF, its role being uncertain. This CDR3 comprises 12 residues. V was pared by 2 bases and J by 5 bases, with 7 bases between. CDR3 amino acids: CASSQGVNEQYF. The CDR3 nucleotides are TGCGCCAGCAGTCAAGGAGTCAACGAGCAGTACTTC.

V gene TRBV2 combines with J gene TRBJ1-5, with D uncertain. Germline values: CDR1 SNHLY, CDR2 FYNNEI. The CDR3 covers 15 residues. V was clipped by 4 bases and J by 4 bases, with 14 bases between them. CDR3 protein: CASSAEGRGNQPQHF. CDR3 DNA: TGTGCCAGCAGTGCCGAGGGCCGGGGAAATCAGCCCCAGCATTTT.

This clone was observed once. This chain uses TRBV9 with TRBJ2-5, with D unresolved. V lost 3 bases to trimming and J lost 4 bases, with 7 bases between them. The CDR3 is made up of 12 amino acids. Germline V gene data show CDR1 as SGDLS and CDR2 as YYNGEE. The CDR3 spells CASSAHGETQYF. CDR3 nucleotide sequence: TGTGCCAGCAGCGCCCACGGAGAGACCCAGTACTTC.